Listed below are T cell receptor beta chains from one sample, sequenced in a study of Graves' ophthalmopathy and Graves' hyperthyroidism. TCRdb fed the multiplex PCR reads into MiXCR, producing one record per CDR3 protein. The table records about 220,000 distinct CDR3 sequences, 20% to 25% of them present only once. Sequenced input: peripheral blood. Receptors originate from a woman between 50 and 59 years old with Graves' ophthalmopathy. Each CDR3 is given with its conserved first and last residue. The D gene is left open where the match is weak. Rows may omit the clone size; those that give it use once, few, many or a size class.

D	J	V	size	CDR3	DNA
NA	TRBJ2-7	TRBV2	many	CASKKRKYREILYEQYF	TGTGCCAGCAAAAAGAGAAAATACAGGGAGATTCTGTACGAGCAGTACTTC
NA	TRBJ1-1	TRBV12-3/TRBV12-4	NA	CASSFVPMRDTEAFF	TGTGCCAGCAGTTTCGTGCCCATGAGGGACACTGAAGCTTTCTTT
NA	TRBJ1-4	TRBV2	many	CASRTGTVNEKLFF	TGTGCCAGCAGAACCGGGACTGTTAATGAAAAACTGTTTTTT
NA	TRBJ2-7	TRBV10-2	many	CASSKWDEQYF	TGCGCCAGCAGTAAGTGGGACGAGCAGTACTTC
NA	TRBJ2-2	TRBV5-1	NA	CASSLDSNTGELFF	TGCGCCAGCAGCTTGGACAGTAACACCGGGGAGCTGTTTTTT
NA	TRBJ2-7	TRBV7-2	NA	CASSLIRGGEQYF	TGTGCCAGTAGTCTCATACGGGGCGGCGAGCAGTACTTC
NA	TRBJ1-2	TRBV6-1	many	CASSEGGRGNYGYTF	TGTGCCAGCAGTGAAGGGGGCCGGGGGAACTATGGCTACACCTTC
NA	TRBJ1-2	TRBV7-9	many	CASSLEAGVYGYTF	TGTGCCAGCAGCTTAGAGGCAGGCGTCTATGGCTACACCTTC
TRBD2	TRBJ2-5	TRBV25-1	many	CASSREGGRETQYF	TGTGCCAGCTCGCGGGAGGGGGGTCGGGAGACCCAGTACTTC
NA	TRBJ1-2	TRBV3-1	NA	CASSGDRSVNYGYTF	TGTGCCAGCAGTGGCGACAGGTCCGTAAACTATGGCTACACCTTC
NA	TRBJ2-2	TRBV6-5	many	CASNFKVTGELFF	TGTGCCAGCAATTTTAAGGTCACCGGGGAGCTGTTTTTT
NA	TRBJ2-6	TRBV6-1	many	CASGSSGANVLTF	TGTGCCAGCGGTAGCTCTGGGGCCAACGTCCTGACTTTC